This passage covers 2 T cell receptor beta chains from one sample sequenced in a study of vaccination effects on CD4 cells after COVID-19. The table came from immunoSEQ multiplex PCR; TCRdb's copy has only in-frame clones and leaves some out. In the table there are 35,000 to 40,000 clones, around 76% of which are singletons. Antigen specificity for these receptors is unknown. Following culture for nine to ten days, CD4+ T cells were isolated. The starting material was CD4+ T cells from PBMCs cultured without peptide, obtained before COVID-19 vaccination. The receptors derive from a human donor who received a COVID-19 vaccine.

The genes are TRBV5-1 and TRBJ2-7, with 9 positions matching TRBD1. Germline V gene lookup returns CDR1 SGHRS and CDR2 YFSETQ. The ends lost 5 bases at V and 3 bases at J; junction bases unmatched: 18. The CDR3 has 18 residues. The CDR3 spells CASRYGQGPAKILYEQYV. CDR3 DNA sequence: TGCGCCAGCAGATACGGACAGGGGCCCGCCAAAATCCTCTACGAGCAGTACGTC.

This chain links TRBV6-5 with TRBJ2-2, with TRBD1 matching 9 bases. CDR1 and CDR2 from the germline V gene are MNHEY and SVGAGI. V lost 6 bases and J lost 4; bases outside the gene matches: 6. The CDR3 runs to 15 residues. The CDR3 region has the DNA TGTGCCAGCAGACTGGACAGGGGAGCCACCGGGGAGCTGTTTTTT. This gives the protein CASRLDRGATGELFF.